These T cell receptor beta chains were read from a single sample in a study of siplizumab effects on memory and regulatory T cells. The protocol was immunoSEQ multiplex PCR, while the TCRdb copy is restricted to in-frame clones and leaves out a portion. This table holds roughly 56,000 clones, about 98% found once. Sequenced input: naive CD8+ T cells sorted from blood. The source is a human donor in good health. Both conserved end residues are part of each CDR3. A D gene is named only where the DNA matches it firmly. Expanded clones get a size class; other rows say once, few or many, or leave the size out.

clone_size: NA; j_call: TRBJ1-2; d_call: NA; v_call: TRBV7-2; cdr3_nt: TGTGCCAGCAGCTTAGATACAGGATCTAACTATGGCTACACCTTC; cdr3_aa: CASSLDTGSNYGYTF
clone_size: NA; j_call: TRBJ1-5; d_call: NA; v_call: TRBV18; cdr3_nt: TGTGCCAGCTCACCAGGGGAATATAGCAATCAGCCCCAGCATTTT; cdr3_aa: CASSPGEYSNQPQHF
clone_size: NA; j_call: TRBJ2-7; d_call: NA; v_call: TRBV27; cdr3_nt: TGTGCCAGCAGCACAACATCCTACGAGCAGTACTTC; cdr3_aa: CASSTTSYEQYF
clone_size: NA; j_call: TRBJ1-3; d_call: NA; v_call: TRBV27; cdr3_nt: TGTGCCAGCAGTTTATCGGGTCCCGGAAACACCATATATTTT; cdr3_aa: CASSLSGPGNTIYF
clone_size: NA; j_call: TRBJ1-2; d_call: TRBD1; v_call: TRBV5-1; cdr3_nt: TGCGCCAGTGGGACAGCACAAACTAACTATGGCTACACCTTC; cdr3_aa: CASGTAQTNYGYTF
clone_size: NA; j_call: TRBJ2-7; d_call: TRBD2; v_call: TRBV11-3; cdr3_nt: TGTGCCAGCAGCTTAGAGCGGGACTACTACGAGCAGTACTTC; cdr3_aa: CASSLERDYYEQYF
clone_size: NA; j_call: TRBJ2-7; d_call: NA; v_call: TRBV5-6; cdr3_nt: TGTGCCAGCAGCTTGCGGGGTAGCCCCTACGAGCAGTACTTC; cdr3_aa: CASSLRGSPYEQYF
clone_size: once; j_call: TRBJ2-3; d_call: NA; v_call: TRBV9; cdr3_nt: TGTGCCAGCAGCCCCAGTGGGGGGCCTATAGATACGCAGTATTTT; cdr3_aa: CASSPSGGPIDTQYF
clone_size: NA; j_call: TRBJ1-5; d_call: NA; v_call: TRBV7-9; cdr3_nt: TGTGCCAGCAGCTTAGGCGCTGGAAATCAGCCCCAGCATTTT; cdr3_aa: CASSLGAGNQPQHF
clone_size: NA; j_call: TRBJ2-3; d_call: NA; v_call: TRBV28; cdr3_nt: TGTGCCAGCAGTTTATTGGCGGGAATCACAGATACGCAGTATTTT; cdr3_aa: CASSLLAGITDTQYF
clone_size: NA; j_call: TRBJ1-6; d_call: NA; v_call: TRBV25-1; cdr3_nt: TGTGCCAGCACAACAGCCCAGGGGTTACCCCTCCACTTT; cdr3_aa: CASTTAQGLPLHF
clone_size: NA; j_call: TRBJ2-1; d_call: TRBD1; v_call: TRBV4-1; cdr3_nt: TGCGCCAGCAGCCAAGATTCAGGCGGACAGGGGTGGAATGAGCAGTTCTTC; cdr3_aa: CASSQDSGGQGWNEQFF
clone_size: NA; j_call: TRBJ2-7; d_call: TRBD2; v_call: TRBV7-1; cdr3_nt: TGTGCCAGCAGCCTTAGCGGGAACTCCTACGAGCAGTACTTC; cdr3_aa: CASSLSGNSYEQYF
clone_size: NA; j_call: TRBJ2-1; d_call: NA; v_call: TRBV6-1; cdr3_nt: TGTGCCAGCAGTGAAGCGCTTCCCAGTCACAATGAGCAGTTCTTC; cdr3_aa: CASSEALPSHNEQFF
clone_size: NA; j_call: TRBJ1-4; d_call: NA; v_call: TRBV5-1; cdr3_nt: TGCGCCAGCAGTCGTTGGGGCCAACGGGGTGAAAAACTGTTTTTT; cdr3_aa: CASSRWGQRGEKLFF
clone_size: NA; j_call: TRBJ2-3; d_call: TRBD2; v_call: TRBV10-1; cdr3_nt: TGCGCCAGCAGTGACGCGGGAGTCAGAGATACGCAGTATTTT; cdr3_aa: CASSDAGVRDTQYF
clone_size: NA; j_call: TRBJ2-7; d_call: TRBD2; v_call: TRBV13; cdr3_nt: TGTGCCAGCAGCTTAGGGCGTAGCGGGGGGACCTACGAGCAGTACTTC; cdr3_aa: CASSLGRSGGTYEQYF
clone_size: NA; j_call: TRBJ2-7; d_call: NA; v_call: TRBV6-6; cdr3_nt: TGTGCCAGCAGTCTCGCGGGTGAGCAGTACTTC; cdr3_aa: CASSLAGEQYF
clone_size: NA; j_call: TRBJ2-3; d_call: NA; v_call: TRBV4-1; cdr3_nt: TGCGCCAGCAGCCAAGTGGGGCTAGCCAGAGATACGCAGTATTTT; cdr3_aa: CASSQVGLARDTQYF
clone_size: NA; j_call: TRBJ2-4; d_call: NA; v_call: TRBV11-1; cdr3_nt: TGTGCCAGCAGCTTAGCCCCGGGGGAGACAAACATTCAGTACTTC; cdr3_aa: CASSLAPGETNIQYF
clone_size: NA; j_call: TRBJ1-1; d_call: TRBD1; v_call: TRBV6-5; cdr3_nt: TGTGCCAGCTGGGGAGGGGGCTACACTGAAGCTTTCTTT; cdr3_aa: CASWGGGYTEAFF
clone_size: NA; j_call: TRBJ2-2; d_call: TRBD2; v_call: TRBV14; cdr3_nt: TGTGCCAGCAGCTCGCGGACTAGCGGGTACACCGGGGAGCTGTTTTTT; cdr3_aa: CASSSRTSGYTGELFF
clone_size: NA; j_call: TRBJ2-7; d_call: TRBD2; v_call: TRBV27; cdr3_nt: TGTGCCAGCAGTTTATTGGGACTCCCTGCGGGACTAAAGTACGAGCAGTACTTC; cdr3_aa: CASSLLGLPAGLKYEQYF
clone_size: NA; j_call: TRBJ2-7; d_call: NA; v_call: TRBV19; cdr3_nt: TGTGCCAGTAGTAGGCTTCAGGGTCAGGGGCCCAACGAGCAGTACTTC; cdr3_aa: CASSRLQGQGPNEQYF
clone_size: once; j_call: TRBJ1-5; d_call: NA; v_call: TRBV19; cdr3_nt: TGTGCCAGTAGTATAGATCGGGGTCAGGCTTGGCAGCCCCAGCATTTT; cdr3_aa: CASSIDRGQAWQPQHF
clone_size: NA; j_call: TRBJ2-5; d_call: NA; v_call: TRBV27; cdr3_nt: TGTGCCAGCAGTCCCCGTTGGGGGTCGGAGACCCAGTACTTC; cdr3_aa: CASSPRWGSETQYF
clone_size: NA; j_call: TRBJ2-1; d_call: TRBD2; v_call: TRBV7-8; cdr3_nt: TGTGCCAGCGGATTAGCGGGAGGGCCCAATGAGCAGTTCTTC; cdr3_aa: CASGLAGGPNEQFF